This TCR beta chain was sequenced during a study of OX40 agonist ivuxolimab in advanced cancers. Overall study: Prior therapy, whether anti-PD-1, anti-PD-L1 or anti-CTLA-4, was allowed, and 40% had some.

The repertoire was sequenced with immunoSEQ multiplex PCR; TCRdb's copy has only in-frame clones and lacks some. The top ten hold over 0.35% of the sample, which has some 79,000 clones, 92% seen once. Study conclusions and caveats: CD4+ T cells averaged fewer expanded clones than CD8+ T cells.

This clone was observed once. The antigen is unknown. The source was CD4+ or CD8+ T cells sorted from blood, collected in a trial of the OX40 agonist ivuxolimab. This clonotype originated in an adult with an advanced solid tumor such as melanoma, head and neck, liver or kidney cancer.

The CDR3 region is CASSPQTSGSTDTQYF. CDR3 sequence (DNA): TGTGCCAGCTCACCACAGACTAGCGGAAGCACAGATACGCAGTATTTT. The V and J genes are TRBV18 and TRBJ2-3, with 9 bases lining up with TRBD2. Losses at the gene ends were 1 base for V and 0 bases for J; bases not matched to a gene: 2. The germline V gene encodes CDR1 KGHSH and CDR2 LQKENI. The CDR3 has 16 amino acids.